The present TCR beta chain was sequenced within a study of blood T cell repertoires in COVID-19. Study-level background: T cells, B-cell-depleted T cells, or PBMCs provided the cDNA or gDNA that served as material.

The CDR3 covers 15 residues. Germline V gives CDR1 SGHKS, CDR2 YYEKEE (reference sequence). V trimming: 3 bases; J trimming: 7 bases; junction bases outside the gene matches: 9. Sequencing was performed with immunoSEQ multiplex PCR; in TCRdb, only in-frame clones are kept and a portion is missing. The data contain 200,000 to 250,000 clones, around four fifths of them singletons. The V gene is TRBV5-5, the J gene TRBJ1-4; 7 bases map to TRBD1. The clonotype comes from a woman aged 55 to 70 who had recovered from COVID-19. The sequenced sample was peripheral blood. CDR3 coding DNA: TGTGCCAGCAGCTCCTGGACAGGTTCGGGTGAAAAACTGTTTTTT. Translating gives CASSSWTGSGEKLFF.